One sample yielded the 8 T cell receptor beta chains listed below, sequenced in a study of CD8 T cells in Susac syndrome. Random hexamers served to reverse transcribe roughly 0.5 to 1 ug RNA. TCRdb re-called the immunoSEQ multiplex PCR reads with MiXCR, one entry per CDR3 protein. This sample has over 130,000 distinct CDR3 sequences, with 85% to 95% found just once. The sample was CD4+ T cells from PBMCs. These receptors all come from a human donor with Susac syndrome.

The gene calls are TRBV11-3 and TRBJ2-1; 9 nucleotides agree with TRBD2. Germline loops: CDR1 SGHNT, CDR2 YENEEA. The CDR3 covers 14 residues. The V segment lost 5 bases and the J segment 7 bases; nucleotides outside the gene matches: 6. The CDR3 loop is CASSRGGGANEQFF. The CDR3 DNA follows: TGTGCCAGCAGCCGCGGCGGGGGGGCTAATGAGCAGTTCTTC.

The rearrangement joins TRBV3-1 to TRBJ2-1, with D unresolved. Trimming pared 0 bases from V and 0 bases from J, leaving 6 bases between. This CDR3 contains 15 residues. Germline V CDR1 and CDR2: LGHDT, YNNKEL (reference sequence). In DNA form, the CDR3 reads TGTGCCAGCAGCCAAGAGATAAACTCCTACAATGAGCAGTTCTTC. Its protein product is CASSQEINSYNEQFF.

J is TRBJ2-7 and V is TRBV7-8, with D possibly called TRBD1 or TRBD2 (5 bases each). The V and J ends lost 6 bases and 4 bases respectively, with 22 bases between them. Germline CDR1 and CDR2: SGHVS and FQNEAQ. The CDR3 extends over 16 amino acids. CDR3 region: CASSQGIRASGYEQYF. CDR3 sequence (DNA): TGTGCCAGCAGTCAGGGTATCAGGGCCTCGGGGTACGAGCAGTACTTC.

The gene calls are TRBV18 and TRBJ1-5, with 7 bases aligning to TRBD1. Losses at the gene ends were 1 base for V and 4 bases for J; bases not matched to a gene: 7. This CDR3 contains 16 residues. Germline assignment: CDR1 KGHSH and CDR2 LQKENI. The CDR3 DNA is TGTGCCAGCTCACCACTAGGACAGGAGCCAAATCAGCCCCAGCATTTT. Translating gives CASSPLGQEPNQPQHF.

V and J are TRBV9 and TRBJ1-5; D not resolved. CDR1 SGDLS and CDR2 YYNGEE come from the germline V gene. The CDR3 extends over 14 amino acids. Trimming removed 0 bases at V and 5 bases at J, with 9 bases between. This CDR3 is CASSVGLEDQPQHF. CDR3 sequence (DNA): TGTGCCAGCAGCGTAGGATTGGAAGATCAGCCCCAGCATTTT.

The chain uses TRBV28 and TRBJ1-4; D is unclear. Germline values: CDR1 MDHEN, CDR2 SYDVKM. Deletions cut 2 bases from V and 2 bases from J, with 9 bases between. CDR3 length equals 15 residues. The CDR3 is CASSLVPATNEKLFF. The CDR3 nucleotides are TGTGCCAGCAGTTTAGTTCCAGCTACTAATGAAAAACTGTTTTTT.

The chain has TRBV10-3 and TRBJ1-1; a weak D match, TRBD1 (5 bases). V was pared by 6 bases and J by 0 bases, with 8 bases between. The CDR3 covers 13 residues. CDR1 ENHRY and CDR2 SYGVKD come from the germline V gene. CDR3 nucleotides: TGTGCCATCAGAGCAGGGATGAACACTGAAGCTTTCTTT. Protein: CAIRAGMNTEAFF.

The chain joins TRBV5-1 to TRBJ2-3, with no clear D. The CDR3 consists of 14 residues. CDR1 is SGHRS and CDR2 is YFSETQ in the germline V gene. Trimming took 4 bases from V and 1 from J, leaving 10 bases between them. The CDR3 spells CASSGGGRTDTQYF. CDR3 DNA sequence: TGCGCCAGCAGCGGCGGCGGACGCACAGATACGCAGTATTTT.